The text below deals with one T cell receptor beta chain. As yet, its antigen is unknown. Trimming removed 6 bases from V and 0 bases from J; junction bases left unmatched: 4. Germline V lookup: CDR1 KGHSH, CDR2 LQKENI. The CDR3 length is 14 residues. Construction of the TCRbeta library involved unique molecular identifiers. MiXCR was run by TCRdb on the PCR reads, yielding one entry per CDR3 protein. The sample has about 540,000 distinct CDR3 sequences, about a quarter seen once. These data come from a study of T-cell reconstitution after alpha-beta-depleted transplantation in children. Broader study findings: TCRbeta diversity was high at day 60 in some patients (a result of surviving recipient T cells and thymic progenitors). T-cell numbers and diversity, one year after transplant, stemmed largely from T cells that were newly produced. Expanded clones from the graft, numbering several hundred, reportedly supplied alpha-beta T cells about two months after transplant.

The sequenced sample was PBMCs, obtained before TCRalphabeta/CD19-depleted stem cell transplant. This chain connects TRBV18 to TRBJ1-1; 7 bases agree with TRBD1. This clonotype was sampled from a boy less than two years old with Wiskott-Aldrich syndrome, due to receive a stem cell transplant. CDR3: CASSPTGMNTEAFF. The DNA for the CDR3 is TGTGCCAGCTCCCCGACAGGGATGAACACTGAAGCTTTCTTT.